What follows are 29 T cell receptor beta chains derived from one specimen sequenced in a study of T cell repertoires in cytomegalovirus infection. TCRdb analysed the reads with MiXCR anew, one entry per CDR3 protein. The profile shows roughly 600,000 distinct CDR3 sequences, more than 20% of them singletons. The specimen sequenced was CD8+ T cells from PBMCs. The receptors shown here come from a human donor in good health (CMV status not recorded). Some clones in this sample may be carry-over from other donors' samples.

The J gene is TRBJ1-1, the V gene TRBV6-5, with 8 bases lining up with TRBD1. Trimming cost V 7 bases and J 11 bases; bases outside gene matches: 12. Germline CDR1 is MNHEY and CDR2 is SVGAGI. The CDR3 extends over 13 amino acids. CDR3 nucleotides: TGTGCCAGCACCGAACCCTCGACAGGGGCCGCTTTCTTT. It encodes CASTEPSTGAAFF.

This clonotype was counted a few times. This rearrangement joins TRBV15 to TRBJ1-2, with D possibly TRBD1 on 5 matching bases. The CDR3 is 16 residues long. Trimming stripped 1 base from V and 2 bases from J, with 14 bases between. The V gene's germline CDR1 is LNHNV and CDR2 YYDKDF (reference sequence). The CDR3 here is CATSRGQGGVNYGYTF. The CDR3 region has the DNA TGTGCCACCAGCAGAGGCCAGGGAGGGGTAAACTATGGCTACACCTTC.

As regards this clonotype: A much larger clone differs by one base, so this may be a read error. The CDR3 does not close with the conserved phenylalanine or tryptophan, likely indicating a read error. CDR3: CASTSSVEQYY. The CDR3 region has the DNA TGTGCCAGCACCTCCTCGGTGGAGCAGTACTAC. The J gene is TRBJ2-7, the V gene TRBV7-8, with no clear D. The V end lost 7 bases, the J end lost 7 bases, and 11 bases lay between the germline ends. The CDR3 consists of 11 residues. Germline V gives CDR1 SGHVS, CDR2 FQNEAQ.

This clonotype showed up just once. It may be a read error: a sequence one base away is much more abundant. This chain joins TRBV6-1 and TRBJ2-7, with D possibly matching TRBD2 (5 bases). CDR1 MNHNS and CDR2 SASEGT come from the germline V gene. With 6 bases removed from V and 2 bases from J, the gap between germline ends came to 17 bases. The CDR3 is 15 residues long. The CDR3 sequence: CASSGLWRLTYEQYF. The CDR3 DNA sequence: TGTGCCAGCAGCGGTCTATGGAGGCTTACCTACGAGCAGTACTTC.

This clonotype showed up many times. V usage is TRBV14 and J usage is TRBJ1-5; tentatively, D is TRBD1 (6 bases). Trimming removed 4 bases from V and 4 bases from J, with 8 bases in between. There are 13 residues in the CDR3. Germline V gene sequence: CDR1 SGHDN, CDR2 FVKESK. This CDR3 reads CASSRTANQPQHF. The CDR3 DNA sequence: TGTGCCAGCAGCCGGACAGCTAATCAGCCCCAGCATTTT.

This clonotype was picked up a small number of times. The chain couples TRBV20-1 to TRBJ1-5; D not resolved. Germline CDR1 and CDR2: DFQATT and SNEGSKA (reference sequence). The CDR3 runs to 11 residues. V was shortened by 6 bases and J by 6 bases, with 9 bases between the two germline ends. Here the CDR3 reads CSARIGQPQHF. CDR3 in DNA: TGCAGTGCCAGAATAGGTCAGCCCCAGCATTTT.

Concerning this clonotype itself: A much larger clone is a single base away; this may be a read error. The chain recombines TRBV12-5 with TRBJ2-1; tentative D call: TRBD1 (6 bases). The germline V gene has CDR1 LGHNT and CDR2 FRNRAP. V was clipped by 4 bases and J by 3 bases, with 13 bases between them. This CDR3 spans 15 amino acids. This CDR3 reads CASGYVGANYNEQFF. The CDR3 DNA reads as TGTGCTAGTGGTTATGTGGGGGCGAACTACAATGAGCAGTTCTTC. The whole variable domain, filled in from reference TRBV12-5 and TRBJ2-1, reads DARVTQTPRHKVTEMGQEVTMRCQPILGHNTVFWYRQTMMQGLELLAYFRNRAPLDDSGMPKDRFSAEMPDATLATLKIQPSEPRDSAVYFCASGYVGANYNEQFFGPGTRLTVL.

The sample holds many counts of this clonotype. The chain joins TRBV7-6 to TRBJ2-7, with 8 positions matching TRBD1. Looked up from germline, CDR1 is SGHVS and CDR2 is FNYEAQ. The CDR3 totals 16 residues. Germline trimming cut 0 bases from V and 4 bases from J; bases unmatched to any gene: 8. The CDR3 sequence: CASSLASQGALYEQYF. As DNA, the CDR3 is TGTGCCAGCAGCTTAGCGAGCCAGGGGGCGTTATACGAGCAGTACTTC. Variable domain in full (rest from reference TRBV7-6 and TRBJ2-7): GAGVSQSPRYKVTKRGQDVALRCDPISGHVSLYWYRQALGQGPEFLTYFNYEAQQDKSGLPNDRFSAERPEGSISTLTIQRTEQRDSAMYRCASSLASQGALYEQYFGPGTRLTVT.

The CDR3 sequence: CASSYSFAGSNQPQHF. CDR3 coding DNA: TGTGCCAGCAGTTACTCTTTCGCCGGCAGCAATCAGCCCCAGCATTTT. The V call is TRBV6-6, the J call TRBJ1-5; D is unresolved. V shed 0 bases and J shed 1 base, with 10 bases lying between them. There are 16 residues in the CDR3. The germline V gene encodes CDR1 MNHNY and CDR2 SVGAGI (reference sequence).

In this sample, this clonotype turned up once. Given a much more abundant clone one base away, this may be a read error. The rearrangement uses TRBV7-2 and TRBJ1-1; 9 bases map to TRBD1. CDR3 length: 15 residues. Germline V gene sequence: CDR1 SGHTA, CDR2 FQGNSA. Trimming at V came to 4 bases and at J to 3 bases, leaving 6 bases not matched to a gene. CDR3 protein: CASSCRTGDYTEAFF. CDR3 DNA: TGTGCCAGCAGCTGCCGGACAGGGGATTACACTGAAGCTTTCTTT.

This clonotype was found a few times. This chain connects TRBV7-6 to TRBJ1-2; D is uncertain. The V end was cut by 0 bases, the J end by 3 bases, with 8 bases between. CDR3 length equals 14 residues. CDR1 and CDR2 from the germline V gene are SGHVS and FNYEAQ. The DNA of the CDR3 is TGTGCCAGCAGCTTAGCGGCCCAAGACTATGGCTACACCTTC. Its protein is CASSLAAQDYGYTF.

CDR3 DNA: TGTGCCAGCAGTTACTTGTCGACTAGCGGGGGCAACAATGAGCAGTTCTTC. This gives the protein CASSYLSTSGGNNEQFF. The J gene is TRBJ2-1, the V gene TRBV6-5, with 12 nucleotides matching TRBD2. This CDR3 contains 17 residues. Trimming cost V 1 base and J 5 bases; bases outside gene matches: 6. From germline, CDR1 is MNHEY and CDR2 SVGAGI.

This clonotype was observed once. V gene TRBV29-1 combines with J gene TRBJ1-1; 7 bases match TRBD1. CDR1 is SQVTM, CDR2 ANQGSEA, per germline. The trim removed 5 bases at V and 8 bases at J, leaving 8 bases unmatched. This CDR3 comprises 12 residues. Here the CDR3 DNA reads TGCAGCGTTCCTGACAGGGCGCAGGAAGCTTTCTTT. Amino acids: CSVPDRAQEAFF. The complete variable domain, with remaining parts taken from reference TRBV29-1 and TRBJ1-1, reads SAVISQKPSRDICQRGTSLTIQCQVDSQVTMMFWYRQQPGQSLTLIATANQGSEATYESGFVIDKFPISRPNLTFSTLTVSNMSPEDSSIYLCSVPDRAQEAFFGQGTRLTVV.

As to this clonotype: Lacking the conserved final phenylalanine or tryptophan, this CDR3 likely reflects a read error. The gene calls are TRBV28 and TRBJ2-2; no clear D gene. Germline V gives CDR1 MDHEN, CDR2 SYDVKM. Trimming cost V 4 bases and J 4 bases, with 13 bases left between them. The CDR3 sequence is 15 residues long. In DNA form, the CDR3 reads TGTGCCAGCAGTTATGTTAGGGCCCCCACCGGGGAGCTGTTTTTA. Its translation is CASSYVRAPTGELFL.

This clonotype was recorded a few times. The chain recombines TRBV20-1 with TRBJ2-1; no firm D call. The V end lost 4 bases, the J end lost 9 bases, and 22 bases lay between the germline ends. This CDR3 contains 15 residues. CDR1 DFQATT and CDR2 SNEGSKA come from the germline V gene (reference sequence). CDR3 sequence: CSATDLYLGWGEQFF. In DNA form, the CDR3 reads TGCAGTGCTACGGATTTATACTTGGGGTGGGGTGAGCAGTTCTTC.

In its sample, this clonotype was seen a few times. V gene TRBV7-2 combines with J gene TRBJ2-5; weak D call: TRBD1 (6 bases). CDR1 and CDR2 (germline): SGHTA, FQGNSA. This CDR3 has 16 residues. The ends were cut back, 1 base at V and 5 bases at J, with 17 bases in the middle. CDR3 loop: CASSLGTATSLETQYF. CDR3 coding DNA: TGTGCCAGCAGCTTAGGGACAGCGACTTCTTTGGAGACCCAGTACTTC.

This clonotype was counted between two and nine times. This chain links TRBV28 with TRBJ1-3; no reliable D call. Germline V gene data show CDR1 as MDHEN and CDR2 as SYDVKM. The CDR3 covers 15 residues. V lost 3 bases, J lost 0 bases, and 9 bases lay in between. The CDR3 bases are TGTGCCAGCAGTTTCGATATCTTCTCTGGAAACACCATATATTTT. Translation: CASSFDIFSGNTIYF.

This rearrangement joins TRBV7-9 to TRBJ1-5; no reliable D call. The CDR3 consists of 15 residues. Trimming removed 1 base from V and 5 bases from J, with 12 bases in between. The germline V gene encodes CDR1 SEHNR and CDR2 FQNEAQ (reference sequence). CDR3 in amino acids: CASSLGLTDDQPQHF. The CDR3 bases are TGTGCCAGCAGCTTAGGGCTTACCGACGATCAGCCCCAGCATTTT.

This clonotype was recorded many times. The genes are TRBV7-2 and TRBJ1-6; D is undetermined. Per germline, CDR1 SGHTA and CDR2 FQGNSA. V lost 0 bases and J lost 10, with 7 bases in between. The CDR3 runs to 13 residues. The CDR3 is CASSLAGLSPLHF. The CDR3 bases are TGTGCCAGCAGCTTAGCCGGTTTATCACCCCTCCACTTT.

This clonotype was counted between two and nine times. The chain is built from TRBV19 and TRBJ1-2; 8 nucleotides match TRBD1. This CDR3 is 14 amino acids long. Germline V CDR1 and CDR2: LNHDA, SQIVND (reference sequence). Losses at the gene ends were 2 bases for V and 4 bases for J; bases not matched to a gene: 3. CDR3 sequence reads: CASSIPGTGYGYTF. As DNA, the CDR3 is TGTGCCAGTAGTATACCTGGGACAGGCTATGGCTACACCTTC.

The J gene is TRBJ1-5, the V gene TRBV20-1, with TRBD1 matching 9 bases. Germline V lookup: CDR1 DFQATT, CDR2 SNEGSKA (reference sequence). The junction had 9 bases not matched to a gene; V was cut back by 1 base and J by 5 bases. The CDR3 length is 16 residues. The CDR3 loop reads CSARGTGEGWDQPQHF. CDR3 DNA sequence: TGCAGTGCTAGAGGGACAGGGGAAGGTTGGGATCAGCCCCAGCATTTT.

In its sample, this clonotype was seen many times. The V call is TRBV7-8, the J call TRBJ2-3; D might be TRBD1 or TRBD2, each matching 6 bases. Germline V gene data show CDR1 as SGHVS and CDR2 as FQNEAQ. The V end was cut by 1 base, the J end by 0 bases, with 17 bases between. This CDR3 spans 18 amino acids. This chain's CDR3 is CASSLDSQRGASTDTQYF. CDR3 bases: TGTGCCAGCAGCTTAGACTCACAGAGGGGGGCTAGCACAGATACGCAGTATTTT.

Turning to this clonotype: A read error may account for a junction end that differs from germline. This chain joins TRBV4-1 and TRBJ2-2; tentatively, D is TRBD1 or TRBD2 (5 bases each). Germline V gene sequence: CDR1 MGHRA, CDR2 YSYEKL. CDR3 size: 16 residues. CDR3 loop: CASSQGRDGDTGELFF. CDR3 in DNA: TGTGCCAGCAGCCAAGGAAGGGACGGGGACACCGGGGAGCTGTTTTTT.

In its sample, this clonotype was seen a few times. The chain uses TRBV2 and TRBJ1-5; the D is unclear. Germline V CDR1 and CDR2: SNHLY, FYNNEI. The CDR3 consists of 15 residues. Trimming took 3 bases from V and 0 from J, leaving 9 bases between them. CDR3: CASSERGFSNQPQHF. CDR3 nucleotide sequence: TGTGCCAGCAGTGAGCGTGGTTTTAGCAATCAGCCCCAGCATTTT.

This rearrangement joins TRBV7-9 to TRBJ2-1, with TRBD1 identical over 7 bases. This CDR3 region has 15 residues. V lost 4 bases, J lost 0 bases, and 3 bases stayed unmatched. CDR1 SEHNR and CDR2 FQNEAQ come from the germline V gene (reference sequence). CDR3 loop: CASSSDRNSYNEQFF. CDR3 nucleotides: TGTGCCAGCAGCTCGGACAGGAACTCCTACAATGAGCAGTTCTTC.

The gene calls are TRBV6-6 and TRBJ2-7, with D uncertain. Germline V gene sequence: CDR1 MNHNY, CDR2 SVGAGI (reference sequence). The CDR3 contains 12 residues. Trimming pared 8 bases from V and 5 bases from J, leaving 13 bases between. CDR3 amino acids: CASRVGPHEQYF. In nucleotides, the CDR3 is TGTGCCAGCCGGGTCGGTCCTCACGAGCAGTACTTC.

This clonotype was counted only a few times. Here the CDR3 DNA reads TGTGCCAGCAGTTGGGGAAATACGCAGTATTTT. It translates to CASSWGNTQYF. The genes are TRBV27 and TRBJ2-3; no reliable D call. CDR1 MNHEY and CDR2 SMNVEV come from the germline V gene (reference sequence). V was pared by 4 bases and J by 7 bases, with 6 bases between. The length of the CDR3 is 11 residues.

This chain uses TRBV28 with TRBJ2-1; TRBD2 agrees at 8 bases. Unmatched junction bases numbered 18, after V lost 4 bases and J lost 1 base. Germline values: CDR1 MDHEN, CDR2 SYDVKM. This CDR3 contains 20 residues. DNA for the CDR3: TGTGCCAGCAGTTCAACCATCTACGGGGGGGATTCGTTTTCCTACAATGAGCAGTTCTTC. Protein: CASSSTIYGGDSFSYNEQFF. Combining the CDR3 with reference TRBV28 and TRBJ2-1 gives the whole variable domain DVKVTQSSRYLVKRTGEKVFLECVQDMDHENMFWYRQDPGLGLRLIYFSYDVKMKEKGDIPEGYSVSREKKERFSLILESASTNQTSMYLCASSSTIYGGDSFSYNEQFFGPGTRLTVL.

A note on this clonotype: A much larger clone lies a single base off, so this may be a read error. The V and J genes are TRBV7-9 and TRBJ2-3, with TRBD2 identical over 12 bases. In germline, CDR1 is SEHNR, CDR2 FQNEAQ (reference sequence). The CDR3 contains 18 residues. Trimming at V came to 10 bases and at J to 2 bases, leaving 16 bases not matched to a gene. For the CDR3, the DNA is TGTGCCAACAGTCTATCGACTCGACTAGCGGGGGTCACAGATACGCAGTATTTT. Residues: CANSLSTRLAGVTDTQYF.